Described below is a single TCR beta chain sequence and its context. Other DNA sequences within the sample encode an identical CDR3. The V gene's germline CDR1 is GTSNPN and CDR2 SVGIG (reference sequence). The CDR3 runs to 13 residues. Trimming pared 3 bases from V and 2 bases from J, leaving 8 bases between. This record belongs to a study of T cell changes during pregnancy in multiple sclerosis. Repertoires were generated with immunoSEQ multiplex PCR, while TCRdb's copy carries only in-frame clones and drops some. The profile covers 80,000 to 100,000 clones, with 91% appearing a single time and less than 2% taken by the ten largest.

The sample consisted of peripheral blood, taken after pregnancy. This chain joins TRBV30 and TRBJ1-5; D unresolved. This receptor was taken from a female donor in good health, enrolled as a control in a pregnancy study. Written as DNA, the CDR3 is TGTGCCTGGAGCCCCGGGGGCAATCAGCCCCAGCATTTT. Its protein is CAWSPGGNQPQHF.